A selection of T cell receptor beta chains follows, all from one sample in a study of Ad26.COV2.S vaccination and SARS-CoV-2 variants. The assay was immunoSEQ multiplex PCR, and TCRdb's table has in-frame clones only and misses some. The sample has 250,000 to 300,000 clones, around 87% seen once. The material sequenced was peripheral blood, taken in a trial of Ad26.COV2.S vaccine versus placebo. The receptors shown here come from a person aged 18-65 years who received the Ad26.COV2.S COVID-19 vaccine or a placebo. Both conserved end residues are part of each CDR3. The D gene is left open where the match is weak.

TRBD1	TRBV14	TRBJ2-1	CASRGGQVNEQFF
TRBD2	TRBV24-1	TRBJ2-1	CATSPSGRINEQFF
-	TRBV5-1	TRBJ1-1	CASSQENGNTEAFF
-	TRBV5-1	TRBJ2-1	CASSLLGSAEQFF
TRBD2	TRBV2	TRBJ2-1	CASRTSGSHNAEQFF
-	TRBV7-2	TRBJ2-7	CASSTSGTVYEQYF
-	TRBV7-8	TRBJ1-1	CASLRPNTEAFF
-	TRBV14	TRBJ2-3	CASSRYSGGDYTDTQYF
-	TRBV12-3/TRBV12-4	TRBJ1-6	CASSSQTQSPLHF
TRBD1	TRBV30	TRBJ1-1	CAWSEGANTEAFF
TRBD1	TRBV5-1	TRBJ2-1	CASNQGALNNEQFF
-	TRBV12-5	TRBJ1-4	CASGLSGGSEKLFF
-	TRBV10-2	TRBJ2-7	CASSEVSPYEQYF
-	TRBV11-2	TRBJ2-2	CASSSPVAEPGPNTGELFF
TRBD1	TRBV5-6	TRBJ1-2	CASSSRDRARSYTF
TRBD1	TRBV19	TRBJ1-1	CASSVTGVLTEAFF
-	TRBV30	TRBJ1-1	CAWSVSENTEAFF
TRBD2	TRBV6-1	TRBJ2-3	CASSELAGGPDTQYF
-	TRBV28	TRBJ1-5	CASSFVKLQPQHF
-	TRBV12-5	TRBJ2-2	CASGFEGHVGTGELFF
-	TRBV11-1	TRBJ2-7	CASSRTTYYEQYF
TRBD2	TRBV5-1	TRBJ2-5	CASTFGLAGTETQYF
-	TRBV6-5	TRBJ1-1	CASSYSGGLDTEAFF
-	TRBV5-1	TRBJ2-7	CASSLSPPGQNSYEQYF
-	TRBV19	TRBJ2-3	CASSTRGSTDTQYF
TRBD2	TRBV6-5	TRBJ2-3	CASSYGASGYTDTQYF
TRBD1	TRBV7-8	TRBJ1-2	CASSSGTDYYTF
TRBD1	TRBV2	TRBJ2-7	CASSGTGVGEQYF
-	TRBV30	TRBJ1-1	CAWIFGGPEAFF
-	TRBV4-1	TRBJ2-4	CASSQMGLAKNIQYF
-	TRBV2	TRBJ1-6	CASTERGRNSPLHF
-	TRBV7-8	TRBJ1-2	CASSLVVGSGYGYTF
-	TRBV5-6	TRBJ2-3	CASSGPGWKDTQYF
TRBD1	TRBV30	TRBJ1-5	CACGQGAYQPQHF
TRBD1	TRBV6-5	TRBJ2-7	CASSSPGQTYEQYF
-	TRBV5-1	TRBJ1-4	CASSPVGGTATNEKLFF
-	TRBV2	TRBJ2-7	CASRRGAGYEQYF